This T cell receptor beta chain was sequenced in a study of blood T cell repertoires in COVID-19. Whole-study context: Italy, Spain and the United States were the sources of the convalescent and acute COVID-19 samples. The cDNA or gDNA used as material had been derived from T cells, B-cell-depleted T cells, or PBMCs.

Original methodology: Amplification of reference gene primers was used by the study to estimate nucleated cell counts. Measured with immunoSEQ multiplex PCR; TCRdb has only the in-frame clones, and not every one. Clonal size and the V and J genes are those of that table, whereas D and trimming came from the DNA. The data show approximately 150,000 clones, about four fifths seen once. The germline V and J ends were trimmed by 0 bases and 10 bases, with 14 bases remaining between them. Germline assignment: CDR1 SGHNT and CDR2 YYREEE (reference sequence). The CDR3 is 15 residues long. The sequence derives from an older woman with COVID-19, enrolled during active disease. The specimen was peripheral blood. V usage is TRBV5-4 and J usage is TRBJ1-6; TRBD1 might be the D (5 bases). The CDR3 sequence is CASSLAQGLRSPLHF. CDR3 DNA: TGTGCCAGCAGCTTGGCCCAGGGCTTGAGATCACCCCTCCACTTT.